Here is one T cell receptor beta chain with its context. This record belongs to a study of OX40 agonist ivuxolimab in advanced cancers. Libraries were prepared by immunoSEQ multiplex PCR; TCRdb keeps only in-frame clonotypes and omits some of them. This table has 11,000 to 15,000 clones, about four fifths appearing once. The germline gives CDR1 MNHEY, CDR2 SVGAGI. V gave up 2 bases and J gave up 9 bases; unmatched junction bases: 10. The CDR3 covers 15 residues. Here the sequenced sample was CD4+ or CD8+ T cells sorted from blood, taken in a trial of the OX40 agonist ivuxolimab. This chain joins TRBV6-5 and TRBJ1-5; 7 positions agree with TRBD1. This TCR was sampled from an adult with an advanced solid tumor such as melanoma, head and neck, liver or kidney cancer. The chain's CDR3 is CASSYDRDFGLPQHF. The CDR3 bases are TGTGCCAGCAGTTACGACAGGGACTTTGGGTTGCCCCAGCATTTT.